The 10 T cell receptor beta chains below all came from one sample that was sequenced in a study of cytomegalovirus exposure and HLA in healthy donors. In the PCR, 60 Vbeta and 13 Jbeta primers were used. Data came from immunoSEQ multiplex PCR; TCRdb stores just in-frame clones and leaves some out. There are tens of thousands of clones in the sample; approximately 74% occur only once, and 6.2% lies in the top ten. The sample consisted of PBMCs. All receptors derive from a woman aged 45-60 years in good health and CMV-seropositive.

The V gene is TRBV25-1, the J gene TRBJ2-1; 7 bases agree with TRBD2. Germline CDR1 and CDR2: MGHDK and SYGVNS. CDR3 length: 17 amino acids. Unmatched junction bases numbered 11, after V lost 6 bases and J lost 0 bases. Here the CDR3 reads CASSRLYGGSSYNEQFF. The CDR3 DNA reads TGTGCCAGCAGCCGACTATACGGGGGGAGCTCCTACAATGAGCAGTTCTTC.

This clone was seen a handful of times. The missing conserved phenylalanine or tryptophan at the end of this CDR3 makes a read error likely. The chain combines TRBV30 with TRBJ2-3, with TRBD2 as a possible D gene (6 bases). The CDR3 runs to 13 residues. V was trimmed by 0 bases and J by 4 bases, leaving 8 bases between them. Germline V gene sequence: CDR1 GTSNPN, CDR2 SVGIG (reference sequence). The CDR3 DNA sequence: TGTGCCTGGAGTGTACCGGGAGCAGATACGCAGTATTTG. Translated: CAWSVPGADTQYL.

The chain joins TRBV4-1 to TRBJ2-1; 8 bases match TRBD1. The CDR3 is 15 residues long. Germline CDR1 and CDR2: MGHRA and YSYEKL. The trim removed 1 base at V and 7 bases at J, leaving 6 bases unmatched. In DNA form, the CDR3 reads TGCGCCAGCAGCCAAGCGGACAGGGATAGGAATGAGCAGTTCTTC. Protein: CASSQADRDRNEQFF.

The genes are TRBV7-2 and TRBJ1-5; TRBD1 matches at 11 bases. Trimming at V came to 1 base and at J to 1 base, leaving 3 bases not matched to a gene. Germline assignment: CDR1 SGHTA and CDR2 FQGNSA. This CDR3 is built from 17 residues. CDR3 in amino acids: CASSLVGTGGSNQPQHF. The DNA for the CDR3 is TGTGCCAGCAGCTTAGTCGGGACAGGGGGAAGCAATCAGCCCCAGCATTTT.

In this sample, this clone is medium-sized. CDR3 residues: CASSQDLSGFYEQFF. The CDR3 DNA reads TGTGCCAGCAGCCAAGATCTTTCGGGTTTCTATGAGCAGTTCTTC. The chain recombines TRBV4-2 with TRBJ2-1; D uncertain. Between the trimmed V and J ends, which lost 0 bases and 8 bases, there was a span of 14 bases. CDR1 is LGHNA and CDR2 is YNFKEQ in the germline V gene. The CDR3 length is 15 residues.

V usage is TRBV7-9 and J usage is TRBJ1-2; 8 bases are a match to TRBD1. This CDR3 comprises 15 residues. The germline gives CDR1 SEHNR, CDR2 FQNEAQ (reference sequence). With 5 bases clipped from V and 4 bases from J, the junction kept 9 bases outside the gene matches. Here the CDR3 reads CASSPTGGKSYGYTF. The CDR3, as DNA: TGTGCCAGCAGCCCAACAGGGGGAAAGAGCTATGGCTACACCTTC.

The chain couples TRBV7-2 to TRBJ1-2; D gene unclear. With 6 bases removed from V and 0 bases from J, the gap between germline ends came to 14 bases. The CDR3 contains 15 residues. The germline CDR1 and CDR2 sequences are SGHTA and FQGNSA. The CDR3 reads CASSRSRGTNYGYTF. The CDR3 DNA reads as TGTGCCAGCAGTCGATCACGGGGTACTAACTATGGCTACACCTTC.

CDR3 sequence: CASSYSLSRTGELFF. In DNA form, the CDR3 reads TGTGCCAGCAGTTATAGCTTAAGTCGCACCGGGGAGCTGTTTTTT. This chain connects TRBV7-9 to TRBJ2-2; unclear D gene. V was clipped by 6 bases and J by 4 bases, with 15 bases between them. Germline V gene sequence: CDR1 SEHNR, CDR2 FQNEAQ (reference sequence). The CDR3 loop spans 15 amino acids.

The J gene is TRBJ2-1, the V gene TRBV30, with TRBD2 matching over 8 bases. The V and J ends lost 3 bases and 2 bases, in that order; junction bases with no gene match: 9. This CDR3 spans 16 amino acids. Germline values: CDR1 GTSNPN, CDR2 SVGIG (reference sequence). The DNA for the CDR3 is TGTGCCTGGAGCCGTACGGGACTAGTGACCTACAATGAGCAGTTCTTC. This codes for CAWSRTGLVTYNEQFF.

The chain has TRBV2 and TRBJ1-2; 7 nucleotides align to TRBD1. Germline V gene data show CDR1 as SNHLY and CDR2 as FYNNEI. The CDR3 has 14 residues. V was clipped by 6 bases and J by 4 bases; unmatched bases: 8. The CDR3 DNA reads TGTGCCAGCAGACCGGGACAGTGGACCTATGGCTACACCTTC. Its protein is CASRPGQWTYGYTF.